This entry is about one T cell receptor (beta chain). The sample is drawn from a study of cytomegalovirus exposure and HLA in healthy donors. Primers for the PCR totalled 60 Vbeta and 13 Jbeta. Clones were read by immunoSEQ multiplex PCR, and TCRdb kept only the in-frame ones, dropping some. This listing includes about 200,000 clones. Trimming shortened V by 5 bases and J by 3 bases, and 9 bases separated the two germline ends. This CDR3 has 13 residues. Germline V gene data show CDR1 as SNHLY and CDR2 as FYNNEI. Sequencing was carried out using PBMCs. The source is a boy younger than 18 in good health and CMV-seronegative. The chain recombines TRBV2 with TRBJ2-3; perhaps TRBD1 as D (6 bases). The CDR3 bases are TGTGCCAGCAGTTCACAGGGTACAGATACGCAGTATTTT. Encoded protein: CASSSQGTDTQYF.